This TCR beta chain was found in a study of T cell responses to AZD1222 COVID-19 vaccine. General study points: Increased Spike-specific TCR breadth and depth were observed after two AZD1222 doses. Nearly half of spike-specific TCRs reportedly target variant regions that are unmutated in the B.1.351 and B.1.1.7 variants. Donors, mostly white British, included more females; clonal diversity was possibly underestimated. Among those given AZD1222, only six were seropositive at baseline.

Clones were read by immunoSEQ multiplex PCR, and TCRdb kept only the in-frame ones, dropping some. The sample contains approximately 140,000 clones, approximately 90% of which appear only once. Worth noting for this clone: What it binds is unknown.

CDR1 is MNHEY and CDR2 is SMNVEV in the germline V gene (reference sequence). V was trimmed by 2 bases and J by 1 base, leaving 11 bases between them. CDR3 size: 15 residues. This TCR was sampled from an adult in good health. The input for sequencing was peripheral blood, taken on day 0 of AZD1222 vaccination. The chain combines TRBV27 with TRBJ1-1, with D unresolved. The CDR3 nucleotides read TGTGCCAGCAGTTTAAAAGGTGCCCCGAACACTGAAGCTTTCTTT. This translates into CASSLKGAPNTEAFF.